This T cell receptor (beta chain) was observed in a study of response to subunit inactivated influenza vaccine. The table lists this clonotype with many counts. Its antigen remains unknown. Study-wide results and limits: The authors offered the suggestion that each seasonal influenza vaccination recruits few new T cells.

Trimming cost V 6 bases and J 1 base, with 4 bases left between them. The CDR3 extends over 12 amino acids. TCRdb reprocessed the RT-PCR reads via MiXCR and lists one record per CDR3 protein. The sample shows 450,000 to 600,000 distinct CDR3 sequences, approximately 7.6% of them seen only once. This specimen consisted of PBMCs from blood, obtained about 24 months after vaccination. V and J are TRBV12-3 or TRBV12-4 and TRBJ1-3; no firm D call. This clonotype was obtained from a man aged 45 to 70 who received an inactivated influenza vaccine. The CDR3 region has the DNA TGTGCCAGCAGAGATTCTGGAAACACCATATATTTT. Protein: CASRDSGNTIYF.